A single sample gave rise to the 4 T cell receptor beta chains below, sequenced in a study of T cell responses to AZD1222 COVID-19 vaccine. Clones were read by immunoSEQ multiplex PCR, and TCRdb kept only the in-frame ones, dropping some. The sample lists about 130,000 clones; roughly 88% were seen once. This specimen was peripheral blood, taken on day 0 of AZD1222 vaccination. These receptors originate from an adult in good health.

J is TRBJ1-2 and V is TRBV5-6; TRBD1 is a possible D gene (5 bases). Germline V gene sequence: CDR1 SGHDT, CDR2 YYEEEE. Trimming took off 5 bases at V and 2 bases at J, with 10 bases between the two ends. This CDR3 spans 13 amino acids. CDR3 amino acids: CASRWGFNYGYTF. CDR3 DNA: TGTGCCAGCAGGTGGGGCTTCAACTATGGCTACACCTTC.

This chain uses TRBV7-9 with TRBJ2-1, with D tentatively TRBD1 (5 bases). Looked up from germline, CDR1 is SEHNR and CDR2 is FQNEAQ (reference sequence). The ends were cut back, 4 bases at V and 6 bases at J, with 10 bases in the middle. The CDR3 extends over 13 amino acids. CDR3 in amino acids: CASSSRGANEQFF. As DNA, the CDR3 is TGTGCCAGCAGCTCAAGGGGTGCCAATGAGCAGTTCTTC.

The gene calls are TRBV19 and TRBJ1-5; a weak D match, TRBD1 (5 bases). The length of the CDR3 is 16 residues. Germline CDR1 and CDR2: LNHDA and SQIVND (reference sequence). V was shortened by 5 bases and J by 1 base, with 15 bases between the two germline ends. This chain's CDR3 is CASSLAGGASNQPQHF. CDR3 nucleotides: TGTGCCAGTAGTCTCGCCGGAGGGGCCAGCAATCAGCCCCAGCATTTT.

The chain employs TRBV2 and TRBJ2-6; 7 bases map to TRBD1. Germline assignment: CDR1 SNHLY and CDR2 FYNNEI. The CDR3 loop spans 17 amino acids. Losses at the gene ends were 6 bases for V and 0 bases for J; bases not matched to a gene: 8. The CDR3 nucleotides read TGTGCCAGCAGCCCCGGACAGGCCTCCTCTGGGGCCAACGTCCTGACTTTC. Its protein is CASSPGQASSGANVLTF.